This entry features one TCR beta chain sequence. This entry is derived from a study of radiotherapy plus CTLA-4 blockade in lung cancer. TCRdb keeps only in-frame clones here, not all; method: immunoSEQ multiplex PCR. The top ten hold about 5% of the sample, which has more than 95,000 clones, nearly 80% seen once. The sample consisted of peripheral blood, taken from a patient treated with radiotherapy plus ipilimumab. The sequence came from a human donor with non-small cell lung cancer who had a partial response to radiotherapy plus ipilimumab.

The CDR3 sequence is CASSVAGGYDEQFF. In DNA form, the CDR3 reads TGTGCCAGCAGTGTAGCGGGAGGATACGATGAGCAGTTCTTC. This chain joins TRBV6-4 and TRBJ2-1; TRBD2 matches at 10 bases. The CDR3 spans 14 residues. Germline assignment: CDR1 MRHNA and CDR2 SNTAGT. J was trimmed by 8 bases and V by 4 bases; bases with no gene match: 5.